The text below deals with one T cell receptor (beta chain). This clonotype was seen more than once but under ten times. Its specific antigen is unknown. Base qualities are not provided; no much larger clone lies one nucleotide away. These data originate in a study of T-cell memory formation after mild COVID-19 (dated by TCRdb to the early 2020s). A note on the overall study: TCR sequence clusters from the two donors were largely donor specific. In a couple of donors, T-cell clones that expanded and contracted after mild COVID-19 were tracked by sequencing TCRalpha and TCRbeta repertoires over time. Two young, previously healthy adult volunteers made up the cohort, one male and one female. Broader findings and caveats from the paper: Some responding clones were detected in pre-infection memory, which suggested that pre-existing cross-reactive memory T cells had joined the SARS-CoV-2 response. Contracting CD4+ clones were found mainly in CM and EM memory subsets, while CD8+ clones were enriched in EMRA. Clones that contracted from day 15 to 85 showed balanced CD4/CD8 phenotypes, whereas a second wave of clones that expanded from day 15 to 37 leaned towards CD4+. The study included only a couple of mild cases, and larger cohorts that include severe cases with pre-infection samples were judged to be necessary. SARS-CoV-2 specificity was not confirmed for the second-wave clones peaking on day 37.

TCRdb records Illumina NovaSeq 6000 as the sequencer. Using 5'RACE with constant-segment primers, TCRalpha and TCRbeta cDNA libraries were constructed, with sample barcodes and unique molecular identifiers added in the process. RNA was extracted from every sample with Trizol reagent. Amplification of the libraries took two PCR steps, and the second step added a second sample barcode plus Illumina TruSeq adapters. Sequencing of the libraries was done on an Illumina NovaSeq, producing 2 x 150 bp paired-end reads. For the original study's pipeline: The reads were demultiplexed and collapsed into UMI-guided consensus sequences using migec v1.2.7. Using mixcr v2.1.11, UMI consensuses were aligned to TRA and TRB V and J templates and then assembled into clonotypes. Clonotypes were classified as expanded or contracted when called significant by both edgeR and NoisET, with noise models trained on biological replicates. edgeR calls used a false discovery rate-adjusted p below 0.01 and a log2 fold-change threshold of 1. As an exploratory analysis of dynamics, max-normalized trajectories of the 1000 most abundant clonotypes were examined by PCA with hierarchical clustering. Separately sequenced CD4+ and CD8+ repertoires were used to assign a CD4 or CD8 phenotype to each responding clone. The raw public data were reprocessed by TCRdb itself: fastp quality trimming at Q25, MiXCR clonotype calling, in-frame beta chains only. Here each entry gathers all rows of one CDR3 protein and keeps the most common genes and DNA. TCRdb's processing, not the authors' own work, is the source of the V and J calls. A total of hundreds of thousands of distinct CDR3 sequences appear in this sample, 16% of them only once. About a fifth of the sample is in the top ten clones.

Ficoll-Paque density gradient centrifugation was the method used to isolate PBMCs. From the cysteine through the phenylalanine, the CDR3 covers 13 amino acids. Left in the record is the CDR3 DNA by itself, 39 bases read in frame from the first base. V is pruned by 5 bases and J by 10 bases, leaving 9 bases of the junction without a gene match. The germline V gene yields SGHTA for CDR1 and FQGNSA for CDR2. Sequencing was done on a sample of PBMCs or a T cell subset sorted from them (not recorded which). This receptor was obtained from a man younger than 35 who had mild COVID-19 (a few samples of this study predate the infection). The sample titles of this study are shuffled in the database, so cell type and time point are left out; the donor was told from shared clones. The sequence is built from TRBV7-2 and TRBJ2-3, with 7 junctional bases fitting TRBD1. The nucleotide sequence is TGTGCCAGCAGCCCGCTGACAGGGATGGCGCAGTATTTT. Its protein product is CASSPLTGMAQYF.